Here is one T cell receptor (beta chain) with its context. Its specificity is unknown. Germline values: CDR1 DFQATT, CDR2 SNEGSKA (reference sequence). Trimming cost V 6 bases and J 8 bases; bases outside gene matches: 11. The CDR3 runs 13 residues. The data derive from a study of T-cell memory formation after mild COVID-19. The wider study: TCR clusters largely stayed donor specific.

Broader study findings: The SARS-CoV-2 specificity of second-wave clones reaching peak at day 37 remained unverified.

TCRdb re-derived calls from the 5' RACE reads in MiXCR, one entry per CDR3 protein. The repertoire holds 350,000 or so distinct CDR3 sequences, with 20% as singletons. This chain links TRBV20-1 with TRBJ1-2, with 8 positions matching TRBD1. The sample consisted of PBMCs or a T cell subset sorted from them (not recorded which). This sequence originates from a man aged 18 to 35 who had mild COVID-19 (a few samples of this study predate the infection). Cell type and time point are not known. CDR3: CSATDRVGEGYTF. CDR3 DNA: TGCAGTGCCACGGACAGGGTCGGTGAAGGCTACACCTTC.